These T cell receptor beta chains were read from a single sample in a study of T cells in Graves' hyperthyroidism and ophthalmopathy. TCRdb itself ran the multiplex PCR reads through MiXCR, one entry per CDR3 protein. This sample has some 700,000 distinct CDR3 sequences; approximately 15% occur once, and the top ten carry about 16%. The specimen sequenced was blood. These receptors were taken from a man aged 45-65 years with Graves' hyperthyroidism. The CDR3 runs from the conserved cysteine through the conserved F or W. Each record gives: J gene, D gene, V gene, clone size, CDR3 protein. The D gene is left open where the match is weak. Expanded clones are given a class, and other clones once, few, many or no size at all.

TRBJ1-1,NA,TRBV6-5,many,CASSSPGGGNTEAFF
TRBJ2-1,TRBD2,TRBV27,many,CASSLMPFGSGAYNEQFF
TRBJ1-2,TRBD1,TRBV5-4,many,CASSWDRDAYGYTF
TRBJ2-4,NA,TRBV10-3,few,CAISEPGAKNIQYF
TRBJ2-1,NA,TRBV5-1,NA,CASSPPGARGRGNEQFF
TRBJ2-3,NA,TRBV5-1,NA,CASSLLRGSTDTQYF
TRBJ2-7,NA,TRBV28,once,CASSFDGGVQYF
TRBJ1-5,NA,TRBV20-1,NA,CSASEGQPLRGNQPQHF
TRBJ2-7,TRBD1,TRBV19,few,CASSAGQGTSYEQYF
TRBJ1-4,NA,TRBV28,few,CASSSQKTRYEKLFF
TRBJ2-5,NA,TRBV7-2,NA,CASSSRGGRGETQYF
TRBJ1-1,NA,TRBV27,NA,CASSPQWTHTEAFF
TRBJ2-2,TRBD2,TRBV20-1,many,CSAASGRDGELFF